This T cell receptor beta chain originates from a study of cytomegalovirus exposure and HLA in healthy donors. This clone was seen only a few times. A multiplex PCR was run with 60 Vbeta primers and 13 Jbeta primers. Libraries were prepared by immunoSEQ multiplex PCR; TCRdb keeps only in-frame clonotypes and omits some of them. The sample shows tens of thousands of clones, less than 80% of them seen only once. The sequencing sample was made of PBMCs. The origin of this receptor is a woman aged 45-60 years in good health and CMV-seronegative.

The CDR3 DNA is TGTGCCAGCAGCGTGAGACTAGCGGGTCTAGAGACCCAGTACTTC. As protein: CASSVRLAGLETQYF. The chain couples TRBV9 to TRBJ2-5; 10 nucleotides line up with TRBD2. The ends lost 2 bases at V and 4 bases at J; junction bases unmatched: 5. Germline V gene data show CDR1 as SGDLS and CDR2 as YYNGEE. The CDR3 length is 15 residues.